This TCR beta chain stems from a study of PD-1 blockade in classical Hodgkin lymphoma. Whole-study results and caveats: Exclusion removed patients who began nivolumab under 1 year after ASCT. Newly diagnosed patients reportedly had lower baseline TCR diversity than healthy donors. There was a significant rise in CD4+ TCR diversity by C4D1, with no such rise for CD8+.

Exposure to brentuximab vedotin varied, and each patient had relapsed following autologous stem cell transplantation. A word on this clone: Antigen unknown.

Germline V gene lookup returns CDR1 MNHEY and CDR2 SVGAGI. With V trimmed by 2 bases and J by 3 bases, 2 bases remained unmatched. The CDR3 sequence is 15 residues long. Profiled with immunoSEQ multiplex PCR; TCRdb holds only in-frame clones, not every one. The sample consists of about 85,000 clones, nearly 95% of them appearing once. The specimen was peripheral blood mononuclear cells (PBMCs), collected before the second cycle of nivolumab. The origin of this receptor is a human donor with classical Hodgkin lymphoma. The chain carries TRBV6-5 and TRBJ1-3; 9 nucleotides match TRBD1. CDR3: CASSYNRGLGNTIYF. In DNA form, the CDR3 reads TGTGCCAGCAGTTACAACAGGGGGCTTGGAAACACCATATATTTT.